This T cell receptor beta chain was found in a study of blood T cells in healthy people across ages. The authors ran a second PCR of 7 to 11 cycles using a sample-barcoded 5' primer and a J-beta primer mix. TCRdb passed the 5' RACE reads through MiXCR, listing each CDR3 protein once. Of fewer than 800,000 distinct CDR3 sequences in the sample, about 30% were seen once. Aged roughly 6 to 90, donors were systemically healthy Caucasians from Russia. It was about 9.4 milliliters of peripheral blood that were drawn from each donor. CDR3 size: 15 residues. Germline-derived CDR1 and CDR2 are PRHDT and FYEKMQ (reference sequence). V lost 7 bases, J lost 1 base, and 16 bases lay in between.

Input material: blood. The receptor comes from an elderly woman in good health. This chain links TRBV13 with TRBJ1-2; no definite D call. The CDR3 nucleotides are TGTGCCAGCACCTCTGGGCTCGGGTATAACTATGGCTACACCTTC. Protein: CASTSGLGYNYGYTF.